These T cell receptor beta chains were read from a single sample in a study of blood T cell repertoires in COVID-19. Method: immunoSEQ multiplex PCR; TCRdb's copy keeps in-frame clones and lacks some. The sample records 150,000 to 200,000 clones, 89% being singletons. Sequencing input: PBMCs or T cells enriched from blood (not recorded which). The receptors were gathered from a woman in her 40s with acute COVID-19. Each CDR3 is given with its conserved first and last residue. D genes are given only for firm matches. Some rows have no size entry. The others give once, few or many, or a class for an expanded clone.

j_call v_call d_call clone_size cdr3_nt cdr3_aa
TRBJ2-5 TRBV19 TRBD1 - TGTGCCAGTAGTAGGGGACAGATCCAAGAGACCCAGTACTTC CASSRGQIQETQYF
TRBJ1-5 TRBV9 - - TGTGCCAGCAGCGTAGATCCAGTTGATCAGCCCCAGCATTTT CASSVDPVDQPQHF
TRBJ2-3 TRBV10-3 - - TGTGCCATCAGTGAGGCTAGCCGGGATACAGATACGCAGTATTTT CAISEASRDTDTQYF
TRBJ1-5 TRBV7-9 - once TGTGCCAGCAGCTTAGGTTCCGGCAGGCCGGACAATCAGCCCCAGCATTTT CASSLGSGRPDNQPQHF
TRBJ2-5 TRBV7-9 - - TGTGCCAGCAGCTCGGCGGGCCAGGTACCAAAAGAGACCCAGTACTTC CASSSAGQVPKETQYF
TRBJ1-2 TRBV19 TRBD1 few TGTGCCACCGGTGCAGGGGGTATAAGTGGCTACACCTTC CATGAGGISGYTF
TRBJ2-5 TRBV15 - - TGTGCCACCAGCAGAGATAACCAAGAGACCCAGTACTTC CATSRDNQETQYF
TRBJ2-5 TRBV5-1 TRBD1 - TGCGCCAGCAGCTCCCAGGGACAGGGGGCAGGAGAGACCCAGTACTTC CASSSQGQGAGETQYF
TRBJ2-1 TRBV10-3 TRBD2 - TGTGCCATCAGCCCCAACCCCCTAGCGGCTAATAATGAGCAGTTCTTC CAISPNPLAANNEQFF
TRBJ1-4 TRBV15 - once TGTGCCACCAGCCCAACGGGAGGGGAAAAACTGTTTTTT CATSPTGGEKLFF
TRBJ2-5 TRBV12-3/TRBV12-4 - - TGTGCCAGCAGTTCTCCGTACCAAGAGACCCAGTACTTC CASSSPYQETQYF
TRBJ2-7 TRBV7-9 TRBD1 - TGTGCCAGCAGCCTCTTCGGACAGGGGGCATTGGGCTACGAGCAGTACTTC CASSLFGQGALGYEQYF
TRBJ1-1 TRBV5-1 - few TGCGCCAGCACAAAGGGACAGAACACTGAAGCTTTCTTT CASTKGQNTEAFF
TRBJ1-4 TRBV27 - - TGTGCCAGCAGCCCAATCAGGGAAGCGGGTGAAAAACTGTTTTTT CASSPIREAGEKLFF
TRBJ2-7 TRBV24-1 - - TGTGCCACCAGGGGACACCTCCAGTACTTC CATRGHLQYF
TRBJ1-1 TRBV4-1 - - TGCGCCAGCAGCCAAGACCCTGACATGCAGGCGTTAATTTCCCCGAACACTGAAGCTTTCTTT CASSQDPDMQALISPNTEAFF
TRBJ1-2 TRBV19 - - TGTGCCAGTAGGCAACAGGGCACTAACTATGGCTACACCTTC CASRQQGTNYGYTF
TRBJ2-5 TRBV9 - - TGTGCCAGCAGCGTCCTCGGGACTTATAGAGAGACCCAGTACTTC CASSVLGTYRETQYF
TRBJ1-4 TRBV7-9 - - TGTGCCAGCAGTTCGAGAGGAAGTAATGAAAAACTGTTTTTT CASSSRGSNEKLFF
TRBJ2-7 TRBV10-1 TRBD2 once TGCGCCAGCAGTGAAAGGCTAGCGGGGACCTCCTACGAGCAGTACTTC CASSERLAGTSYEQYF
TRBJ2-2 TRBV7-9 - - TGTGCCAGCAGCTTACTAAACACCGGGGAGCTGTTTTTT CASSLLNTGELFF
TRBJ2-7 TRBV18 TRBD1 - TGTGCCAGCTCACCCGAGTCGACAGGGGGCTACGAGCAGTACTTC CASSPESTGGYEQYF
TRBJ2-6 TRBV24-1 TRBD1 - TGTGCCACCAGCCCCCGCCCGGGACAGAGCTCTGGGGCCAACGTCCTGACTTTC CATSPRPGQSSGANVLTF
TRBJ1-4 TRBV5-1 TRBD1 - TGCGCCAGCAGGAACTATGACAGGGATAATGAAAAACTGTTTTTT CASRNYDRDNEKLFF
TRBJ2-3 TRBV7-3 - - TGTGCCAGCAGCTTAATGAGGCGCGTGGATACGCAGTATTTT CASSLMRRVDTQYF
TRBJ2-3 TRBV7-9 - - TGTGCCAGCAGCTTAGACGGTCGGGATACGCAGTATTTT CASSLDGRDTQYF
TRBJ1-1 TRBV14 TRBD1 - TGTGCCAGCAGCCTCGGAAGGGGGCGAGGCACTGAAGCTTTCTTT CASSLGRGRGTEAFF
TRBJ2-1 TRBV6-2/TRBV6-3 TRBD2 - TGTGCCAGCAGTTACTCAGCCCCTAGCGGGGTCTACAATGAGCAGTTCTTC CASSYSAPSGVYNEQFF
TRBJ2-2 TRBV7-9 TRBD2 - TGTGCCAGCAGCTTACAGACTAGCGGGAGTCCCGGGGAGCTGTTTTTT CASSLQTSGSPGELFF
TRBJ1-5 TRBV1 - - TGCACCAGCAGTTCCCGGGACAGGGGGCCCAATCAGCCCCAGCATTTT CTSSSRDRGPNQPQHF
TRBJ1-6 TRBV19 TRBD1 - TGTGCCAGTAGCAGGACAGGCGGTCGGAAGGATTCACCCCTCCACTTT CASSRTGGRKDSPLHF
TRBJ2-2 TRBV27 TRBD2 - TGTGCCAGCAGTTTGGGGGGGAGCACCGGGGAGCTGTTTTTT CASSLGGSTGELFF
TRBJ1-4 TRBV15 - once TGTGCCACCAGCAGCTACGCAGGACAGAATGAAAAACTGTTTTTT CATSSYAGQNEKLFF
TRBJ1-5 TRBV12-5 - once TGTGCTAGTGGGTTAAATCAGCCCCAGCATTTT CASGLNQPQHF
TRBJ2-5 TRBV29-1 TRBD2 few TGCAGCGTGCTAGCGGGGGCCCAAGAGACCCAGTACTTC CSVLAGAQETQYF
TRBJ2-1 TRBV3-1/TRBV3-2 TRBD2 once TGTGCCAGCAGCCAATTTACTAGCGGGACGGGTGAGCAGTTCTTC CASSQFTSGTGEQFF
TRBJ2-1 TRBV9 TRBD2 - TGTGCCAGCAGCCCCCGGGGGAGCGTAGCGGGAGGGCTCCTCCACAATGAGCAGTTCTTC CASSPRGSVAGGLLHNEQFF
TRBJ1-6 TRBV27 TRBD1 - TGTGCCAGCAGTCCGCGGACAGGGGCGGGGAATTCACCCCTCCACTTT CASSPRTGAGNSPLHF
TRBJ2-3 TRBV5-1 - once TGCGCCAGCAGCCCTGGCATTCGGGGGACCACAGATACGCAGTATTTT CASSPGIRGTTDTQYF
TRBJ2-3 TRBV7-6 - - TGTGCCAGCAGCTTCCGACTTACCTTCACCACAGATACGCAGTATTTT CASSFRLTFTTDTQYF
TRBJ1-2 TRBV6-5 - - TGTGCCAGCAGCCGTGACGGGAACTATGGCTACACCTTC CASSRDGNYGYTF
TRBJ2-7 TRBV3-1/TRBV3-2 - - TGTGCCAGCAGCCAAGCGGGCAGGGGCGGATACGAGCAGTACTTC CASSQAGRGGYEQYF